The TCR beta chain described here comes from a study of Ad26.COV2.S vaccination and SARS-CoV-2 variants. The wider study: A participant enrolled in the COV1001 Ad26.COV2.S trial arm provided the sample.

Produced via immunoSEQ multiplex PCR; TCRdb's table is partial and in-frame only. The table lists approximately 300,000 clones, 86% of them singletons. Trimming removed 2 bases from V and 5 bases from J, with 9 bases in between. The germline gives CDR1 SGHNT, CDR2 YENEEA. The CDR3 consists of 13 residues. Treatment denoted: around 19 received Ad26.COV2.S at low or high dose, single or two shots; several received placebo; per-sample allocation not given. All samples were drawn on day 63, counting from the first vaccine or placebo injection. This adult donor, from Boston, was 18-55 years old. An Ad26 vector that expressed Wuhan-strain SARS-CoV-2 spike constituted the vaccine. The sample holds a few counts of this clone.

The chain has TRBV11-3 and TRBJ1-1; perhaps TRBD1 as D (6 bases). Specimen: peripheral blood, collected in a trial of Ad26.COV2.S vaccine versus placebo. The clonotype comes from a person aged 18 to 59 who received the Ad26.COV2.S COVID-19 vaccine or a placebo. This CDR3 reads CASSLNRDTEAFF. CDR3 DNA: TGTGCCAGCAGCTTAAACAGGGATACTGAAGCTTTCTTT.